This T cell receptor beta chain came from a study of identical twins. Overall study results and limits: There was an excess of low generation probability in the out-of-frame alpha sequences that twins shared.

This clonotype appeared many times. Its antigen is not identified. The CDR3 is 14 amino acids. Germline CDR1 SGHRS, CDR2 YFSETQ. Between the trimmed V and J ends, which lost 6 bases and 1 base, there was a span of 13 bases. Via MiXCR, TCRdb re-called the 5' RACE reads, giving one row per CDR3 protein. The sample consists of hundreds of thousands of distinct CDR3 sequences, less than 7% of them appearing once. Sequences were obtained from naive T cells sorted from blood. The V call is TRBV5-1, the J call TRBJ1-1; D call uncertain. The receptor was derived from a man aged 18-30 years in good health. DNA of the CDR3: TGCGCCAGCAACCGTGGCCCAGGGAACACTGAAGCTTTCTTT. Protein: CASNRGPGNTEAFF.